The sequence of this T cell receptor beta chain was determined in a study of T cells after yellow fever vaccination. Study observations and caveats: Few clonotypes appeared in both CD4 and CD8 compartments. Boosting was followed by the reappearance of most primary-vaccination clones (under 97% CD4, around 90% CD8).

Germline CDR1 is SGHTA and CDR2 is FQGNSA. V was cut by 6 bases and J by 4 bases, with 8 bases left in between. This CDR3 contains 12 residues. For this clonotype: The antigen is not known.

A process of 5'RACE template switching, which added a universal primer site and UMIs, was used to make TCR cDNA. MiXCR, run by TCRdb on the 5' RACE reads, gives a single entry per CDR3 protein. In the table there are some 600,000 distinct CDR3 sequences, 9% to 15% of which are singletons. The sequencing used PBMCs, collected on the day of the yellow fever booster vaccination. The clonotype originates from a man in his thirties or forties who received the YFV17D yellow fever vaccine. The rearrangement uses TRBV7-2 and TRBJ2-3, with D perhaps assigned TRBD1 or TRBD2 (5 bases each). Here the CDR3 reads CASRRGADTQYF. The DNA of the CDR3 is TGTGCCAGCAGGAGGGGCGCAGATACGCAGTATTTT.